This TCR beta chain was sequenced during a study of cytomegalovirus exposure and HLA in healthy donors. Both 60 Vbeta primers and 13 Jbeta primers went into the PCR. Measured with immunoSEQ multiplex PCR; TCRdb has only the in-frame clones, and not every one. The sample records around 150,000 clones, 80% being singletons. Points from the study as a whole: According to the study, approximately 150 TCR beta chains were cytomegalovirus-associated.

About this clone itself: The antigen remains unidentified.

The V end lost 7 bases, the J end lost 5 bases, and 17 bases lay between the germline ends. The CDR3 sequence is 14 residues long. The germline CDR1 and CDR2 sequences are SGHRS and YFSETQ. The TCR comes from a woman aged 45-65 years in good health and CMV-seronegative. The rearrangement joins TRBV5-1 to TRBJ2-3; no clear D. The specimen sequenced was PBMCs. The DNA for the CDR3 is TGCGCCAGCTTCTTGCTGGGCGTTGGAGATACGCAGTATTTT. Translating it yields CASFLLGVGDTQYF.